Listed below are T cell receptor beta chains from one sample, sequenced in a study of blood T cells in healthy people across ages. MiXCR was run by TCRdb on the 5' RACE reads, yielding one entry per CDR3 protein. The sample carries about 1.6 million distinct CDR3 sequences, around 36% recorded once. Sequenced material: blood. The receptors were sampled from a young woman in good health. CDR3s include the opening cysteine and the closing phenylalanine or tryptophan. Each record gives: clone size, V gene, J gene, D gene, CDR3 protein, CDR3 DNA. A D gene is named only where the DNA matches it firmly. Clone size is shown for a subset of rows, as once, few, many or a class of expanded clone.

few	TRBV28	TRBJ2-1	.	CASRVRMGLNEQFF	TGTGCCAGCAGGGTGAGGATGGGACTCAATGAGCAGTTCTTC
.	TRBV2	TRBJ2-7	TRBD2	CASRSLAGAYEQYF	TGTGCCAGCAGATCCCTAGCGGGAGCCTACGAGCAGTACTTC
.	TRBV5-1	TRBJ2-7	TRBD1	CASSDRELSYEQYF	TGCGCCAGCAGTGACAGGGAGCTCTCCTACGAGCAGTACTTC
.	TRBV7-2	TRBJ2-5	TRBD2	CASSQRIYAGGRQETRYF	TGTGCCAGCAGCCAACGAATCTATGCGGGGGGAAGACAAGAGACCCGGTACTTC
.	TRBV6-2/TRBV6-3	TRBJ1-5	.	CASRIDSNNQPQHF	TGTGCCAGCAGAATCGACAGTAACAATCAGCCCCAGCATTTT
.	TRBV11-2	TRBJ1-4	.	CASSLGTAPFNEKLFF	TGTGCCAGCAGCTTAGGTACAGCACCCTTTAATGAAAAACTGTTTTTT
many	TRBV4-1	TRBJ2-7	.	CASSQELSYEQYF	TGCGCCAGCAGCCAAGAGTTGAGTTACGAGCAGTACTTC
.	TRBV5-1	TRBJ2-6	.	CASSLEGTTGANVLTF	TGCGCCAGCAGCTTAGAGGGAACGACTGGGGCCAACGTCCTGACTTTC
few	TRBV4-1	TRBJ2-3	.	CASSRGGRDTQYF	TGCGCCAGCAGCCGGGGGGGCAGAGATACGCAGTATTTT
.	TRBV3-1	TRBJ1-2	.	CASSQGFGYTF	TGTGCCAGCAGCCAAGGTTTTGGCTACACCTTC
few	TRBV5-5	TRBJ2-1	.	CASSVSRTVYNEQFF	TGTGCCAGCAGCGTGAGCCGGACAGTCTACAATGAGCAGTTCTTC
.	TRBV27	TRBJ2-7	.	CASTRTGGETYERYF	TGTGCCAGCACCCGGACAGGAGGGGAAACCTACGAGCGGTACTTC
few	TRBV3-1	TRBJ1-2	TRBD1	CASGGLTGIDGYTF	TGTGCCAGCGGGGGATTGACAGGGATCGATGGCTACACCTTC
.	TRBV18	TRBJ1-2	.	CASSPQGSRGYTF	TGTGCCAGCTCACCACAGGGTTCGCGAGGCTACACCTTC
.	TRBV20-1	TRBJ2-3	.	CSARLDRTQYF	TGCAGTGCTAGGTTAGATCGTACGCAGTATTTT
many	TRBV20-1	TRBJ2-3	.	CSARDVGGTDTQYF	TGCAGTGCTAGAGATGTGGGTGGCACAGATACGCAGTATTTT